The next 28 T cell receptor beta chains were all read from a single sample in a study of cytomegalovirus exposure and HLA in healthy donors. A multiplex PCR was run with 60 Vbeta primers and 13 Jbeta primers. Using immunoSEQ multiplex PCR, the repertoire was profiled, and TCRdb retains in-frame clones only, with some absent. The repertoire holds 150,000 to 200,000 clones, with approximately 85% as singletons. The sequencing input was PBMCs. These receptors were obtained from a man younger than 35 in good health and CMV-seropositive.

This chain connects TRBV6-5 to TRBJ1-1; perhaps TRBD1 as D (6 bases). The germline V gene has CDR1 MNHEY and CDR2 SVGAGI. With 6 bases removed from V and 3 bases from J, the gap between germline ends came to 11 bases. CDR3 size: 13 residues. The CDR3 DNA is TGTGCCAGCAGGTCCAGGGGTTACACTGAAGCTTTCTTT. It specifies CASRSRGYTEAFF.

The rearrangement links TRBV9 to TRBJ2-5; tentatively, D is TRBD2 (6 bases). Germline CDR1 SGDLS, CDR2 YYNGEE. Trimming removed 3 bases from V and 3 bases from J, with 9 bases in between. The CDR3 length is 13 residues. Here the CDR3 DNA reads TGTGCCAGCAGCGAGGGAGGAAAAGAGACCCAGTACTTC. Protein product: CASSEGGKETQYF. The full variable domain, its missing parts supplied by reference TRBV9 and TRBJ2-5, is DSGVTQTPKHLITATGQRVTLRCSPRSGDLSVYWYQQSLDQGLQFLIQYYNGEERAKGNILERFSAQQFPDLHSELNLSSLELGDSALYFCASSEGGKETQYFGPGTRLLVL.

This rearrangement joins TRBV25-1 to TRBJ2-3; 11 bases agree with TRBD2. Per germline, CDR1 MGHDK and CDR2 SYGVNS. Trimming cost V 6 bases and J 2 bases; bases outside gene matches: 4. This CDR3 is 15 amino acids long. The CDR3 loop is CASSPTSGDTDTQYF. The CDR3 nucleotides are TGTGCCAGCAGCCCGACTAGCGGGGACACAGATACGCAGTATTTT.

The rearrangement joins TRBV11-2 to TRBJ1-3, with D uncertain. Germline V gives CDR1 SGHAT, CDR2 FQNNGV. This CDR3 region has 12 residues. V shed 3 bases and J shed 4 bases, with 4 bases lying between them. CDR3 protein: CASSFGGNTIYF. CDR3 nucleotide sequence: TGTGCCAGCAGCTTCGGGGGAAACACCATATATTTT.

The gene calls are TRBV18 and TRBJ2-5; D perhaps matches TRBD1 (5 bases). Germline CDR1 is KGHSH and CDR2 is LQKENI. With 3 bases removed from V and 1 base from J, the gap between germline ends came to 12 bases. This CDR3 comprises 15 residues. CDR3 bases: TGTGCCAGCTCACCTAGTAGGGGTGGCCAAGAGACCCAGTACTTC. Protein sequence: CASSPSRGGQETQYF. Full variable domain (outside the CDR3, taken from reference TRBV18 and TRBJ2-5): NAGVMQNPRHLVRRRGQEARLRCSPMKGHSHVYWYRQLPEEGLKFMVYLQKENIIDESGMPKERFSAEFPKEGPSILRIQQVVRGDSAAYFCASSPSRGGQETQYFGPGTRLLVL.

The CDR3 is CASSFRDRGDTIYF. In nucleotides, the CDR3 is TGTGCCAGCAGCTTCCGGGACAGGGGGGACACCATATATTTT. The V call is TRBV7-2, the J call TRBJ1-3; TRBD1 matches at 11 bases. The V segment lost 3 bases and the J segment 8 bases; nucleotides outside the gene matches: 3. The CDR3 totals 14 residues. CDR1 SGHTA and CDR2 FQGNSA come from the germline V gene.

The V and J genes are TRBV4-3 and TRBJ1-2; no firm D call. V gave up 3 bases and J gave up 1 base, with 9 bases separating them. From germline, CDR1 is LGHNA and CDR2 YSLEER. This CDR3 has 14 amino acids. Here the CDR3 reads CASSQQTGNYGYTF. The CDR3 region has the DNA TGCGCCAGCAGCCAGCAGACGGGTAACTATGGCTACACCTTC.

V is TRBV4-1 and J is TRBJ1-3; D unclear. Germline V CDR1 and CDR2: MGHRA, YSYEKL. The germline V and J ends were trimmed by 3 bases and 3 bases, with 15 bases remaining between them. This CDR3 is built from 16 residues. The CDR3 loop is CASSHQTVRGGNTIYF. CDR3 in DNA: TGCGCCAGCAGCCACCAAACGGTGCGGGGTGGAAACACCATATATTTT.

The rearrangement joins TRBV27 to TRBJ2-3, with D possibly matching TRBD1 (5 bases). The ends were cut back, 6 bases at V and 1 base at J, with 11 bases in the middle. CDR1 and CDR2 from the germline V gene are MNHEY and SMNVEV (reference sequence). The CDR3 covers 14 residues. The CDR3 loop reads CASRKGLGTDTQYF. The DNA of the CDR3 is TGTGCCAGCAGAAAGGGGCTGGGCACAGATACGCAGTATTTT.

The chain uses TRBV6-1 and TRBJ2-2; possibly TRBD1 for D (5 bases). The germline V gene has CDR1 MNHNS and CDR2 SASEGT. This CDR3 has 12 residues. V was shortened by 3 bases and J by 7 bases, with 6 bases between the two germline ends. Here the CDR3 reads CASSDGHGELFF. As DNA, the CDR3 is TGTGCCAGCAGTGACGGACACGGGGAGCTGTTTTTT.

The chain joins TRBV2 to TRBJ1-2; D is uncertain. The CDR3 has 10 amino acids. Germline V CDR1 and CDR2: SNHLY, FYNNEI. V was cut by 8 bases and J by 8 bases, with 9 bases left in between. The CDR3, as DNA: TGTGCCAGCGCCGGGGAGGGCTACACCTTC. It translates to CASAGEGYTF.

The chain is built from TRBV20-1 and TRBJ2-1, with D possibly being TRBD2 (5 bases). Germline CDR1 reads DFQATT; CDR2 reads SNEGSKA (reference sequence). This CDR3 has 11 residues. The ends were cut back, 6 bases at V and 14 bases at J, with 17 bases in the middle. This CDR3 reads CSAPGVGVEFF. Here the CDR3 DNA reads TGCAGTGCCCCCGGGGTGGGCGTAGAGTTCTTC.

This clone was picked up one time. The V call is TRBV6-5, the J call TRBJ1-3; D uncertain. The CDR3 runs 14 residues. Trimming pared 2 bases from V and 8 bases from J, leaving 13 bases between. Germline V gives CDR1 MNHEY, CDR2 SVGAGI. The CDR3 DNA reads TGTGCCAGCAGTTACCAAGTCACCGCGGACACCATATATTTT. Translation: CASSYQVTADTIYF.

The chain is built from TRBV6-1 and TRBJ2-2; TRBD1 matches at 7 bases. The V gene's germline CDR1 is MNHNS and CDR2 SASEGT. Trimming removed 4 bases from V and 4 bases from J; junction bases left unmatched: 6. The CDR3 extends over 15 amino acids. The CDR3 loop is CASSGNRGSTGELFF. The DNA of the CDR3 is TGTGCCAGCAGTGGAAACAGGGGTTCCACCGGGGAGCTGTTTTTT.

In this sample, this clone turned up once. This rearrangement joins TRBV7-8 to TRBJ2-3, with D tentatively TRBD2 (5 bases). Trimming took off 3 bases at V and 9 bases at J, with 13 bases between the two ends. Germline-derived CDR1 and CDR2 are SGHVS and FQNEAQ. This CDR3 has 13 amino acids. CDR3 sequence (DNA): TGTGCCAGCAGCTTCCAACCCCGGGGAACGCAGTATTTT. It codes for CASSFQPRGTQYF.

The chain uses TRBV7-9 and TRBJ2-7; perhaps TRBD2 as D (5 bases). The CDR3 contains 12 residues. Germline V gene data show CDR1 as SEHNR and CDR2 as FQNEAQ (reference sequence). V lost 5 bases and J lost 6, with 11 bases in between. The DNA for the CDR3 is TGTGCCAGCAGCCCACCCCGGGGCGAGCAGTACTTC. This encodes CASSPPRGEQYF.

The CDR3 here is CASSLQGGGYTF. For the CDR3, the DNA is TGTGCCAGCAGTCTACAGGGCGGAGGCTACACCTTC. This chain links TRBV2 with TRBJ1-2, with D perhaps matching TRBD1 (6 bases). Trimming shortened V by 5 bases and J by 8 bases, and 12 bases separated the two germline ends. The germline gives CDR1 SNHLY, CDR2 FYNNEI. The CDR3 runs to 12 residues.

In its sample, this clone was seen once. In DNA form, the CDR3 reads TGTGCCAGCAGCTTGCGCGGTACAGATACGCAGTATTTT. Its translation is CASSLRGTDTQYF. The chain employs TRBV5-4 and TRBJ2-3; D not resolved. Germline CDR1 reads SGHNT; CDR2 reads YYREEE (reference sequence). This CDR3 comprises 13 residues. V lost 1 base to trimming and J lost 3 bases, with 6 bases between them. Full variable domain (rest looked up from reference TRBV5-4 and TRBJ2-3): ETGVTQSPTHLIKTRGQQVTLRCSSQSGHNTVSWYQQALGQGPQFIFQYYREEENGRGNFPPRFSGLQFPNYSSELNVNALELDDSALYLCASSLRGTDTQYFGPGTRLTVL.

CDR3 bases: TGTGCCAGCAGCCCAGGACTAGCGGGGGGGAGCTCCTACGAGCAGTACTTC. It is translated as CASSPGLAGGSSYEQYF. The chain joins TRBV7-9 to TRBJ2-7, with 15 bases identical to TRBD2. Per germline, CDR1 SEHNR and CDR2 FQNEAQ (reference sequence). This CDR3 is 17 amino acids long. Germline trimming cut 5 bases from V and 0 bases from J; bases unmatched to any gene: 5. The complete variable domain, with remaining parts taken from reference TRBV7-9 and TRBJ2-7, reads DTGVSQNPRHKITKRGQNVTFRCDPISEHNRLYWYRQTLGQGPEFLTYFQNEAQLEKSRLLSDRFSAERPKGSFSTLEIQRTEQGDSAMYLCASSPGLAGGSSYEQYFGPGTRLTVT.

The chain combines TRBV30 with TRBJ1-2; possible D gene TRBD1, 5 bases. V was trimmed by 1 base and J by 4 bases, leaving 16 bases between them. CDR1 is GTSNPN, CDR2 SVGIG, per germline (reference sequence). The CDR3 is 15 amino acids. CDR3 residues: CAWSEPQEWGYGYTF. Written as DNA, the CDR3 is TGTGCCTGGAGTGAACCACAGGAGTGGGGCTATGGCTACACCTTC.

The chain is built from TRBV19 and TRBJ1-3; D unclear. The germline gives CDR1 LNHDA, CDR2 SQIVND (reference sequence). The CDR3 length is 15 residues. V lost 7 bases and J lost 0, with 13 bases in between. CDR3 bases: TGTGCCAGTACCTTTCCGGGATCCTCTGGAAACACCATATATTTT. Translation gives CASTFPGSSGNTIYF.

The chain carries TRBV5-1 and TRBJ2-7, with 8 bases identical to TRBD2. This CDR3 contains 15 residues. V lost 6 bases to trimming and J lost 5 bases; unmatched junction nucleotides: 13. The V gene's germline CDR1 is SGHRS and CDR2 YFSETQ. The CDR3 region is CASNLLAGGSDEQYF. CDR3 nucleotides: TGCGCCAGCAACTTACTCGCGGGGGGTTCAGACGAGCAGTACTTC.

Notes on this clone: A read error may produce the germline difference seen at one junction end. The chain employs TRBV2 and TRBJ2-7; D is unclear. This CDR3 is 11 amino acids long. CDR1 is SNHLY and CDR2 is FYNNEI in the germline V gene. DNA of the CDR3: TGTGCCAGCCAACTATCCTCCGAGCAGTACTTC. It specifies CASQLSSEQYF. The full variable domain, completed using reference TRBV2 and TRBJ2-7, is EPEVTQTPSHQVTQMGQEVILRCVPISNHLYFYWYRQILGQKVEFLVSFYNNEISEKSEIFDDQFSVERPDGSNFTLKIRSTKLEDSAMYFCASQLSSEQYFGPGTRLTVT.

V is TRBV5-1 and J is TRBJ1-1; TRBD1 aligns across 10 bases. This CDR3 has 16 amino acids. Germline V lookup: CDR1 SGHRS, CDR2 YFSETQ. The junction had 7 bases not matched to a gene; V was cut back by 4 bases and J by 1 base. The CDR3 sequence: CASSVGTGEANTEAFF. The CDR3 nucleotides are TGCGCCAGCAGCGTCGGGACAGGGGAAGCGAACACTGAAGCTTTCTTT.

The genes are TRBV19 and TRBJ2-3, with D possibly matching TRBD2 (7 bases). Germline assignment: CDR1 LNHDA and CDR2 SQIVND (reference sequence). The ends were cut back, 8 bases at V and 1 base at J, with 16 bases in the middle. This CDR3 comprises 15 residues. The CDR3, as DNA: TGTGCCAGTGGGGGGCCCAGCGGGGGCACAGATACGCAGTATTTT. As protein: CASGGPSGGTDTQYF.

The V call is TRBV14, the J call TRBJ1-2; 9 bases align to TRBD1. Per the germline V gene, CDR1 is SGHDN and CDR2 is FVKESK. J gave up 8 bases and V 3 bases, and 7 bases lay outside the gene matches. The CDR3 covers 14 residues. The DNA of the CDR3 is TGTGCCAGCAGCCAGCTACAGGGGGCCGGCGGCTACACCTTC. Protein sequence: CASSQLQGAGGYTF.

The CDR3 DNA sequence: TGTGCCAGCAGCCTCACCATTTTCAGGGCAGATACGCAGTATTTT. It encodes CASSLTIFRADTQYF. The J gene is TRBJ2-3, the V gene TRBV6-5, with TRBD1 as a possible D gene (5 bases). The CDR3 extends over 15 amino acids. Between the trimmed V and J ends, which lost 6 bases and 4 bases, there was a span of 17 bases. Germline lookup yields CDR1 MNHEY and CDR2 SVGAGI.

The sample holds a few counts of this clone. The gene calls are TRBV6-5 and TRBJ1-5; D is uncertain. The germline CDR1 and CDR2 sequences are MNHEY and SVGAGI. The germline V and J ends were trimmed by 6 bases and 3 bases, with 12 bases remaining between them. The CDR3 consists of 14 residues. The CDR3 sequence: CASRSENSNQPQHF. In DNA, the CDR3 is TGTGCCAGCAGATCAGAAAATTCCAATCAGCCCCAGCATTTT.